This TCR beta chain stems from a study of CD8+ T cells in alopecia areata. This CDR3 contains 14 residues. V lost 6 bases and J lost 5; bases outside the gene matches: 5. Germline V gives CDR1 SGHDN, CDR2 FVKESK. The sample's treatment: oral pan-JAK inhibitor, 5-10 mg twice daily. Extraction and reverse transcription of RNA yielded cDNA as the sequencing template. Some clones are missing from TCRdb's copy, which holds only in-frame ones; the method was immunoSEQ multiplex PCR. Of some 240,000 clones listed, less than 75% are singletons. Regarding the study as a whole: In scalp samples, resident alphabeta T cells of normal skin are also sequenced. The link between baseline CD8+ expansion and response remains uncertain with one nonresponder.

In the case of this clone: What it recognizes is unknown.

The sequences come from CD4+ T cells sorted from blood, collected at week 4, from a patient treated with tofacitinib. The sequence was obtained from a human donor with alopecia areata. This chain links TRBV14 with TRBJ2-2; 8 nucleotides align to TRBD1. The CDR3 reads CASRGQALTGELFF. The CDR3 bases are TGTGCCAGCAGGGGACAGGCCCTTACCGGGGAGCTGTTTTTT.